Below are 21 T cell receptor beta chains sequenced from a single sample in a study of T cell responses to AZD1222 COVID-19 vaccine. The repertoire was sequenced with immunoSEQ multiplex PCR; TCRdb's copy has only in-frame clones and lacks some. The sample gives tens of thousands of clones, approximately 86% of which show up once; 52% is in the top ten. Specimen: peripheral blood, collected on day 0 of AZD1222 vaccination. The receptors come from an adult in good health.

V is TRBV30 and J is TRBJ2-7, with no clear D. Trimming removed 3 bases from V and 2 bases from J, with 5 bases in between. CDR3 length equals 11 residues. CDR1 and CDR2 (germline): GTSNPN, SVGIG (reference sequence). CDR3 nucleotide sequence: TGTGCCTGGAGACAGACCTACGAGCAGTACTTC. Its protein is CAWRQTYEQYF. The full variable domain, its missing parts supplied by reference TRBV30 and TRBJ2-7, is SQTIHQWPATLVQPVGSPLSLECTVEGTSNPNLYWYRQAAGRGLQLLFYSVGIGQISSEVPQNLSASRPQDRQFILSSKKLLLSDSGFYLCAWRQTYEQYFGPGTRLTVT.

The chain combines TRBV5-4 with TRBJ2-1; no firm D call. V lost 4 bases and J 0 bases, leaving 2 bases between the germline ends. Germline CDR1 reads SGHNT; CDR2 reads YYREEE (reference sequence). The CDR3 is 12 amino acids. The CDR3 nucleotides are TGTGCCAGCAGCCTCTCCTACAATGAGCAGTTCTTC. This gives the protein CASSLSYNEQFF.

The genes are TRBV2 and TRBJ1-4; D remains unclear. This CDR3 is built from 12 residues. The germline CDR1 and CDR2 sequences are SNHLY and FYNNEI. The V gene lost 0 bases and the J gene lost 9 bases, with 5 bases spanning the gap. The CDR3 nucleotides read TGTGCCAGCAGTGAAGCTTACAAAAAACTGTTTTTT. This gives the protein CASSEAYKKLFF. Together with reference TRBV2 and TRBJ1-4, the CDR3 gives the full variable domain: EPEVTQTPSHQVTQMGQEVILRCVPISNHLYFYWYRQILGQKVEFLVSFYNNEISEKSEIFDDQFSVERPDGSNFTLKIRSTKLEDSAMYFCASSEAYKKLFFGSGTQLSVL.

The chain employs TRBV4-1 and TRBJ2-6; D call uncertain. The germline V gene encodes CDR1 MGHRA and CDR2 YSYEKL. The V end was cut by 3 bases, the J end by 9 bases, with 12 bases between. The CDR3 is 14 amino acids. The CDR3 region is CASSQLNRGNVLTF. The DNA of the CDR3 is TGCGCCAGCAGCCAGTTAAACCGAGGCAACGTCCTGACTTTC.

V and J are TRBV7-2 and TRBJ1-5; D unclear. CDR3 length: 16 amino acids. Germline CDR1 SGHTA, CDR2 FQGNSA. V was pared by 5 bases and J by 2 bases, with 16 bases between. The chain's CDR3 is CASSPSIGPGNQPQHF. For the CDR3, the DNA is TGTGCCAGCAGCCCATCTATAGGGCCGGGCAATCAGCCCCAGCATTTT.

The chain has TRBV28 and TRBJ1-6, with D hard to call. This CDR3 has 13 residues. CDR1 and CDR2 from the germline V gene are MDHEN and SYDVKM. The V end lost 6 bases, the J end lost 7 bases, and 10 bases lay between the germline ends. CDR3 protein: CASRTGPNSPLHF. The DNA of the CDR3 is TGTGCCAGCAGGACGGGCCCGAATTCACCCCTCCACTTT.

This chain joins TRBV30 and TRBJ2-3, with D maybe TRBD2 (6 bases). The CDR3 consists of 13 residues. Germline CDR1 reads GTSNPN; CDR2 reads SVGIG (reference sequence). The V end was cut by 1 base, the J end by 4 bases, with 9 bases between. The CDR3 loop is CAWSGLVADTQYF. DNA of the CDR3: TGTGCCTGGAGTGGACTAGTCGCAGATACGCAGTATTTT.

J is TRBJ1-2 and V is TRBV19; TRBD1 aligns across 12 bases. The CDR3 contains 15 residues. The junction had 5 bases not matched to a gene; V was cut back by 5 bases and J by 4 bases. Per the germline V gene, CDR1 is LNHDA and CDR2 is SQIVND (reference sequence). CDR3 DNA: TGTGCCAGTAGTTTGGGGACAGGGGGCTTCTATGGCTACACCTTC. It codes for CASSLGTGGFYGYTF.

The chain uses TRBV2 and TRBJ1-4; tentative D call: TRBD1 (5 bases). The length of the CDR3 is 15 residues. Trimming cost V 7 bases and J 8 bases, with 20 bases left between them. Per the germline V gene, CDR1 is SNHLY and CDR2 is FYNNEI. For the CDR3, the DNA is TGTGCCAGCACCCCCGGGACTTTTAGGGCGGAAAAACTGTTTTTT. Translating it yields CASTPGTFRAEKLFF.

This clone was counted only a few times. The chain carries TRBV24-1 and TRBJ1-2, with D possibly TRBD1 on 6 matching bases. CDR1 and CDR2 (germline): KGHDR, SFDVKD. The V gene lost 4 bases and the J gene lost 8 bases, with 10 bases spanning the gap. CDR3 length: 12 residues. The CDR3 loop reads CATSDAGAGYTF. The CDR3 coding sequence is TGTGCCACCAGTGACGCAGGGGCCGGCTACACCTTC.

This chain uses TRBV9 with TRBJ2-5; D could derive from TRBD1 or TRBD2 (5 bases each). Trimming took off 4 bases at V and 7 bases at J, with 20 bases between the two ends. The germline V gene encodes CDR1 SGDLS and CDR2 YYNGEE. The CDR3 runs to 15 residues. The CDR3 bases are TGTGCCAGCAGCTCCACCGGGACCTCCACGGGGACCCAGTACTTC. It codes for CASSSTGTSTGTQYF.

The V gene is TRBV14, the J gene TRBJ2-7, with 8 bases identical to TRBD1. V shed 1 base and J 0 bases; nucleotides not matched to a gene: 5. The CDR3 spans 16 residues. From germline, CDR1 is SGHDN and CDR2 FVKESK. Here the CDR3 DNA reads TGTGCCAGCAGCCAAGCCACAGGGGGAAACTCCTACGAGCAGTACTTC. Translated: CASSQATGGNSYEQYF.

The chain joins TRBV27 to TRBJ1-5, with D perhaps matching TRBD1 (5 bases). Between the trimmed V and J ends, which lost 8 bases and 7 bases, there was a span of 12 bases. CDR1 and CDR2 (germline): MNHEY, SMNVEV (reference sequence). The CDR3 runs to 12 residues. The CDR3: CASRAGAQPQHF. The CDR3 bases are TGTGCCAGCCGGGCCGGGGCGCAGCCCCAGCATTTT.

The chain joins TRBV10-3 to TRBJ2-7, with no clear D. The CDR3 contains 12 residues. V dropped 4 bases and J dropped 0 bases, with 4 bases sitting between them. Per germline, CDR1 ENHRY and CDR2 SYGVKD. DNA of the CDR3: TGTGCCATCAGTGGTGGCTCCTACGAGCAGTACTTC. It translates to CAISGGSYEQYF.

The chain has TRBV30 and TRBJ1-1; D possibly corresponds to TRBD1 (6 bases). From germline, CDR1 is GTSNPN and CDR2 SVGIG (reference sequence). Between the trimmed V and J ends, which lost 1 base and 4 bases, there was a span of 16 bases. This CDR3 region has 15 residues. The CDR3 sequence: CAWSGKGAGVTEAFF. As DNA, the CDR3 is TGTGCCTGGAGTGGAAAAGGGGCAGGGGTCACTGAAGCTTTCTTT.

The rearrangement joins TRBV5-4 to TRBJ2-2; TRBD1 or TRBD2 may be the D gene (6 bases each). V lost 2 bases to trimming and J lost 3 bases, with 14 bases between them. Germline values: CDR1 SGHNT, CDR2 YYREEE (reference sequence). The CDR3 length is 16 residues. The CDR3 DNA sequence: TGTGCCAGCAGCTTCAGCTGGAGGGGGGACACCGGGGAGCTGTTTTTT. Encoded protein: CASSFSWRGDTGELFF. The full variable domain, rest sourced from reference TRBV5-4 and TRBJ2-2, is ETGVTQSPTHLIKTRGQQVTLRCSSQSGHNTVSWYQQALGQGPQFIFQYYREEENGRGNFPPRFSGLQFPNYSSELNVNALELDDSALYLCASSFSWRGDTGELFFGEGSRLTVL.

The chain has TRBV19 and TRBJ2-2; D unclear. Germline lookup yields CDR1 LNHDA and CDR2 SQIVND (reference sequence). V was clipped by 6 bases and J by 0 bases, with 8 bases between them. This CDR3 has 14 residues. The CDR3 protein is CASRETANTGELFF. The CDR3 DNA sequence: TGTGCCAGTAGGGAGACGGCGAACACCGGGGAGCTGTTTTTT.

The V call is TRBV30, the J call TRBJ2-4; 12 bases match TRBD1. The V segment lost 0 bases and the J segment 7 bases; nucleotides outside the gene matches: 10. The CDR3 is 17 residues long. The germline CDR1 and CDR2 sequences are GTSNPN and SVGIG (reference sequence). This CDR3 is CAWSVFGTGGFANIQYF. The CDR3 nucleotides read TGTGCCTGGAGTGTTTTTGGGACAGGGGGCTTTGCGAACATTCAGTACTTC.

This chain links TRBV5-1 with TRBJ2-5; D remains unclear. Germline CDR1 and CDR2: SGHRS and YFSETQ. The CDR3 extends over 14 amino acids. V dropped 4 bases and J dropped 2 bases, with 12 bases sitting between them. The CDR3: CASSQQSLQETQYF. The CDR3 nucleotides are TGCGCCAGCAGCCAGCAGTCCCTTCAAGAGACCCAGTACTTC.

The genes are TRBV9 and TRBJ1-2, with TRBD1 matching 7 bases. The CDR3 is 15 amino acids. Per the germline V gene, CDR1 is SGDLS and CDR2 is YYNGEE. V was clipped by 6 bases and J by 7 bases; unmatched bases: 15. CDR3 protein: CASTRDRAISGGYTF. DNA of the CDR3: TGTGCCAGCACCAGAGACAGGGCGATTAGTGGTGGCTACACCTTC.

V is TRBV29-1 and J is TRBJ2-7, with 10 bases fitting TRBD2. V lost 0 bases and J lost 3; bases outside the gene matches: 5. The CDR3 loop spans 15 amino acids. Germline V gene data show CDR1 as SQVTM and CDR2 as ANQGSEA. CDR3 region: CSVEDLTSGDYEQYF. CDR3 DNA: TGCAGCGTTGAAGATCTTACTAGCGGGGACTACGAGCAGTACTTC.